This TCR beta chain derives from a study of blood T cell repertoires in COVID-19. Sequencing was performed with immunoSEQ multiplex PCR; in TCRdb, only in-frame clones are kept and a portion is missing. The table records about 120,000 clones, more than 80% of them present only once. This CDR3 has 15 residues. Trimming removed 0 bases from V and 7 bases from J, with 16 bases in between. Germline loops: CDR1 LGHDT, CDR2 YNNKEL (reference sequence). This receptor was identified in a human donor in a cohort sampled during active COVID-19. The chain links TRBV3-1 (or the pseudogene TRBV3-2) to TRBJ2-7; D is perhaps TRBD1 (5 bases). Sequenced input: peripheral blood. The CDR3 DNA reads TGTGCCAGCAGCCAAGATAGGGGTAGGGCCAAGGAGCAGTACTTC. Translated, it gives CASSQDRGRAKEQYF.